This TCR beta chain was obtained from a study of blood T cells in healthy people across ages. PCR was performed a second time for roughly 7 to 12 cycles using a sample-barcoded 5' primer and a J-beta primer mix. A template-switch adaptor with 12 random nucleotides tagged each cDNA molecule. Each CDR3 protein gets one entry after TCRdb re-called the 5' RACE reads with MiXCR. The repertoire consists of 1.2 million to 1.5 million distinct CDR3 sequences, with 40% to 50% occurring once and the leading ten covering less than 8%. The CDR3 covers 17 residues. V dropped 5 bases and J dropped 2; count of bases not matched to a gene: 8. Germline assignment: CDR1 MGHRA and CDR2 YSYEKL.

This receptor was obtained from a woman younger than 30 in good health. V and J are TRBV4-1 and TRBJ2-3; 12 positions match TRBD2. What was sequenced was blood. CDR3 coding DNA: TGCGCCAGCAGCTCGGGACTAGCGGGCCTATACACAGATACGCAGTATTTT. Residues: CASSSGLAGLYTDTQYF.